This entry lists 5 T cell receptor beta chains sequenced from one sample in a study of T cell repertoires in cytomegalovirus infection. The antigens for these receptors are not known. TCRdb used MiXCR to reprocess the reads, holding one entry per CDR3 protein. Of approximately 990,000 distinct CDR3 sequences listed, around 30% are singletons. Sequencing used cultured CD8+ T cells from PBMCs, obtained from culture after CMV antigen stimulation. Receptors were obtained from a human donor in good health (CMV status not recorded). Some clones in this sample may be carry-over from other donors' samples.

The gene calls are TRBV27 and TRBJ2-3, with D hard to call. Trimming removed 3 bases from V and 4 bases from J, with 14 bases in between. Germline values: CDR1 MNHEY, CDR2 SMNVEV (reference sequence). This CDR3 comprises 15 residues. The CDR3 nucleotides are TGTGCCAGCAGTTTTATACCCGCAACGGCAGATACGCAGTATTTT. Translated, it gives CASSFIPATADTQYF.

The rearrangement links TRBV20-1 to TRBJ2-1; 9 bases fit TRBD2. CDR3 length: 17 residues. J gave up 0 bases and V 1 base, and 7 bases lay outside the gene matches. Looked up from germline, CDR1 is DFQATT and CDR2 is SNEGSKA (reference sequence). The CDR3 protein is CSARGLAGKSSYNEQFF. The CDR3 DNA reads TGCAGTGCTAGAGGGCTAGCGGGGAAGAGCTCCTACAATGAGCAGTTCTTC.

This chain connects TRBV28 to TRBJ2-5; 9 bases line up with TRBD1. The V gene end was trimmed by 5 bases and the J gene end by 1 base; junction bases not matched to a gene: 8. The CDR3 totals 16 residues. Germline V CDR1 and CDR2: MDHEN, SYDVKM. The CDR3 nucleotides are TGTGCCAGCAGTCATGGACAGGGGAGTTTCCAAGAGACCCAGTACTTC. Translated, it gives CASSHGQGSFQETQYF. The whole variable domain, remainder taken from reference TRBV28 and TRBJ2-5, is DVKVTQSSRYLVKRTGEKVFLECVQDMDHENMFWYRQDPGLGLRLIYFSYDVKMKEKGDIPEGYSVSREKKERFSLILESASTNQTSMYLCASSHGQGSFQETQYFGPGTRLLVL.

CDR3 bases: TGTGCCAGCACCCCCCCTATGGGAACTGAAGCTTTCTTT. Translated: CASTPPMGTEAFF. The chain employs TRBV7-9 and TRBJ1-1; D not resolved. The CDR3 has 13 residues. Trimming pared 7 bases from V and 5 bases from J, leaving 14 bases between. Germline V lookup: CDR1 SEHNR, CDR2 FQNEAQ (reference sequence).

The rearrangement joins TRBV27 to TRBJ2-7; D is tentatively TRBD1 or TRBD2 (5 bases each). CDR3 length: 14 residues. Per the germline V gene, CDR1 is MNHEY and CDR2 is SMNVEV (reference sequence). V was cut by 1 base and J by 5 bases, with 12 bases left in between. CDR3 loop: CASSLLSRGHEQYV. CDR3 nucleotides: TGTGCCAGCAGTTTATTGAGCCGGGGCCACGAGCAGTACGTC.